A single sample gave rise to the 8 T cell receptor beta chains below, sequenced in a study of spatial heterogeneity in lung cancer. The time point denotes: blood at routine non-recurrence follow-up after resection. MiXCR, run by TCRdb on the 5' RACE reads, gives a single entry per CDR3 protein. The data show under 150,000 distinct CDR3 sequences, approximately 10% seen once. Sequenced here: PBMCs, sampled at follow-up. All receptors come from a female donor with early-stage non-small cell lung cancer.

The V call is TRBV27, the J call TRBJ1-5; D gene ambiguous. There are 13 residues in the CDR3. V dropped 6 bases and J dropped 3 bases, with 9 bases sitting between them. Looked up from germline, CDR1 is MNHEY and CDR2 is SMNVEV (reference sequence). The CDR3 sequence: CASSPIINQPQHF. DNA of the CDR3: TGTGCCAGCAGCCCTATAATCAATCAGCCCCAGCATTTT.

V and J are TRBV11-3 and TRBJ2-1; D is undetermined. Germline CDR1 reads SGHNT; CDR2 reads YENEEA. CDR3 length equals 15 residues. V was trimmed by 1 base and J by 4 bases, leaving 11 bases between them. CDR3 sequence reads: CASSLVLDPYNEQFF. The DNA for the CDR3 is TGTGCCAGCAGCTTAGTATTGGATCCGTACAATGAGCAGTTCTTC.

This clonotype was counted many times. The chain has TRBV27 and TRBJ1-2; 9 bases agree with TRBD1. V lost 7 bases and J lost 6; bases outside the gene matches: 6. Germline V gene lookup returns CDR1 MNHEY and CDR2 SMNVEV (reference sequence). There are 13 residues in the CDR3. CDR3 sequence (DNA): TGTGCCAGCACCGACAGGGGGGCAGATGGCTACACCTTC. It encodes CASTDRGADGYTF.

This chain connects TRBV25-1 to TRBJ2-7; 8 nucleotides line up with TRBD2. There are 14 residues in the CDR3. CDR1 and CDR2 from the germline V gene are MGHDK and SYGVNS. The ends lost 3 bases at V and 2 bases at J; junction bases unmatched: 3. In DNA, the CDR3 is TGTGCCAGCAGTGACGGGGGGGGTGCCTACGAGCAGTACTTC. Translating it yields CASSDGGGAYEQYF.

In its sample, this clonotype was seen a few times. The chain recombines TRBV28 with TRBJ2-1; D is undetermined. The germline CDR1 and CDR2 sequences are MDHEN and SYDVKM. The CDR3 length is 11 residues. V was shortened by 6 bases and J by 8 bases, with 8 bases between the two germline ends. In DNA, the CDR3 is TGTGCCAGCAGGGAAGAAGATGAGCAGTTCTTC. Its protein product is CASREEDEQFF. The variable domain in full, with the rest retrieved from reference TRBV28 and TRBJ2-1, is DVKVTQSSRYLVKRTGEKVFLECVQDMDHENMFWYRQDPGLGLRLIYFSYDVKMKEKGDIPEGYSVSREKKERFSLILESASTNQTSMYLCASREEDEQFFGPGTRLTVL.

This clonotype came up a few times. This chain connects TRBV12-3 or TRBV12-4 to TRBJ2-5; no firm D call. V lost 2 bases, J lost 4 bases, and 11 bases lay in between. CDR3 length: 14 residues. DNA for the CDR3: TGTGCCAGCAGTTTATCAGTAGTGAGAGAGACCCAGTACTTC. Its protein is CASSLSVVRETQYF.

This clonotype was counted at least ten times. The chain links TRBV29-1 to TRBJ2-4; D may be TRBD2 (5 bases). The CDR3 has 17 residues. The V gene lost 4 bases and the J gene lost 3 bases, with 22 bases spanning the gap. CDR1 SQVTM and CDR2 ANQGSEA come from the germline V gene. The chain's CDR3 is CSVVTWDLTGGKNIQYF. The DNA of the CDR3 is TGCAGCGTTGTGACATGGGATCTTACTGGAGGCAAAAACATTCAGTACTTC.

The chain uses TRBV20-1 and TRBJ2-2; 9 positions match TRBD1. Germline V lookup: CDR1 DFQATT, CDR2 SNEGSKA (reference sequence). The CDR3 runs 15 residues. V trimming: 2 bases; J trimming: 8 bases; junction bases outside the gene matches: 9. CDR3 sequence (DNA): TGCAGTGCTAGAACAGGGGGCGGAATGTCAGGGGAGCTGTTTTTT. Translated, it gives CSARTGGGMSGELFF.